What follows are 27 T cell receptor beta chains derived from one specimen sequenced in a study of T cells in Graves' hyperthyroidism and ophthalmopathy. Amplification yielded TCR beta CDR3 regions, with RNA transcripts as the source. Initially, a first-round RT-PCR of the TCR CDR3 employed the HTBI primer set. TCRdb recomputed calls from the multiplex PCR reads with MiXCR, one row per CDR3 protein. The table records 400,000 to 500,000 distinct CDR3 sequences, roughly an eighth of them present only once. The sample consisted of blood. These receptors originate from a woman aged 18-29 years with Graves' hyperthyroidism.

This clonotype was counted many times. The CDR3 DNA reads TGTGCCAGCAGTGTTAGCGGGAGGGCCGTTGAGCAGTTCTTC. Protein: CASSVSGRAVEQFF. The chain combines TRBV2 with TRBJ2-1; 11 bases match TRBD2. Germline assignment: CDR1 SNHLY and CDR2 FYNNEI. Unmatched junction bases numbered 5, after V lost 4 bases and J lost 9 bases. CDR3 length: 14 residues. Looking up the rest from reference TRBV2 and TRBJ2-1 gives the full variable domain: EPEVTQTPSHQVTQMGQEVILRCVPISNHLYFYWYRQILGQKVEFLVSFYNNEISEKSEIFDDQFSVERPDGSNFTLKIRSTKLEDSAMYFCASSVSGRAVEQFFGPGTRLTVL.

For this clonotype: Here the CDR3 omits its conserved ending phenylalanine or tryptophan, so a read error is the likely source. The rearrangement uses TRBV20-1 and TRBJ2-5; D may be TRBD1 or TRBD2 (5 bases each). This CDR3 is built from 14 residues. V shed 0 bases and J shed 10 bases, with 18 bases lying between them. Germline-derived CDR1 and CDR2 are DFQATT and SNEGSKA (reference sequence). CDR3 DNA: TGCAGTGCTAGAGACCCAATCCGGGGCAGCAGCCAGTACGTC. It yields the protein CSARDPIRGSSQYV.

This clonotype has ten or more counts. The J gene is TRBJ2-3, the V gene TRBV27; D remains unclear. Germline CDR1 MNHEY, CDR2 SMNVEV (reference sequence). This CDR3 contains 13 residues. Trimming stripped 6 bases from V and 3 bases from J, with 10 bases between. DNA of the CDR3: TGTGCCAGCAGACCCCCCTCGACAGATACGCAGTATTTT. This sequence encodes CASRPPSTDTQYF.

There are many counts of this clonotype. This sequence joins TRBV2 and TRBJ1-5; tentative D call: TRBD1 (5 bases). Germline V gene sequence: CDR1 SNHLY, CDR2 FYNNEI. The V end lost 8 bases, the J end lost 6 bases, and 20 bases lay between the germline ends. This CDR3 comprises 15 residues. CDR3 residues: CASRPTSGTSQPQHF. CDR3 nucleotide sequence: TGTGCCAGCCGCCCGACTTCAGGGACGAGTCAGCCCCAGCATTTT.

At least ten counts were recorded for this clonotype. This rearrangement joins TRBV3-1 to TRBJ2-7; 11 bases are a match to TRBD2. V shed 4 bases, J shed 3 bases, and the junction held 5 bases outside the gene matches. In germline, CDR1 is LGHDT, CDR2 YNNKEL (reference sequence). CDR3 length: 15 amino acids. The CDR3 coding sequence is TGTGCCAGCAGCCCGGGACTAGCGGTTATCTACGAGCAGTACTTC. Its translation is CASSPGLAVIYEQYF.

This clonotype has a handful of counts. The chain employs TRBV11-2 and TRBJ1-4; D gene ambiguous. The V gene's germline CDR1 is SGHAT and CDR2 FQNNGV. Trimming stripped 5 bases from V and 3 bases from J, with 13 bases between. The CDR3 has 15 amino acids. DNA for the CDR3: TGTGCCAGCAGCCCCCTAAGTTTTGCTAATGAAAAACTGTTTTTT. This codes for CASSPLSFANEKLFF.

This clonotype was counted ten times or more. The J gene is TRBJ1-6, the V gene TRBV20-1, with D tentatively TRBD1 (5 bases). This CDR3 is 15 amino acids long. From germline, CDR1 is DFQATT and CDR2 SNEGSKA (reference sequence). The V end lost 0 bases, the J end lost 7 bases, and 13 bases lay between the germline ends. The CDR3 loop reads CSARDPRGWNSPLHF. The CDR3 region has the DNA TGCAGTGCTAGAGATCCGAGGGGATGGAATTCACCCCTCCACTTT.

This clonotype was observed many times. V usage is TRBV7-9 and J usage is TRBJ1-1; D not resolved. This CDR3 contains 13 residues. CDR1 is SEHNR, CDR2 FQNEAQ, per germline (reference sequence). Between the trimmed V and J ends, which lost 4 bases and 1 base, there was a span of 7 bases. The CDR3 spells CASSWVGNTEAFF. The CDR3 DNA follows: TGTGCCAGCAGCTGGGTGGGGAACACTGAAGCTTTCTTT.

This clonotype was detected ten times or more. V usage is TRBV10-3 and J usage is TRBJ2-7; 15 bases align to TRBD2. Germline-derived CDR1 and CDR2 are ENHRY and SYGVKD. Trimming took 4 bases from V and 5 from J; bases not matched to a gene: 6. CDR3 length: 16 amino acids. The CDR3 coding sequence is TGTGCCATCAGTGGCGGACTAGCGGGAGGGGGCAACGAGCAGTACTTC. Its translation: CAISGGLAGGGNEQYF.

This clonotype has just a few counts. The J gene is TRBJ1-6, the V gene TRBV6-1; D might be TRBD1 (5 bases). The V and J ends lost 6 bases and 8 bases respectively, with 26 bases between them. Germline CDR1 and CDR2: MNHNS and SASEGT. This CDR3 has 18 residues. CDR3 in amino acids: CASRKTYYGAPKDSPLHF. CDR3 nucleotide sequence: TGTGCCAGCAGGAAGACTTACTACGGGGCCCCTAAGGATTCACCCCTCCACTTT.

This chain joins TRBV5-1 and TRBJ1-2; TRBD1 agrees at 10 bases. Germline V gives CDR1 SGHRS, CDR2 YFSETQ. The V and J ends lost 5 bases and 2 bases, in that order; junction bases with no gene match: 6. This CDR3 is built from 15 residues. The CDR3 sequence is CASRRGTGENYGYTF. The CDR3 region has the DNA TGCGCCAGCAGACGCGGGACAGGGGAGAACTATGGCTACACCTTC.

In this sample, this clonotype turned up a few times. This chain uses TRBV5-1 with TRBJ1-2, with TRBD1 matching 9 bases. V dropped 3 bases and J dropped 7; count of bases not matched to a gene: 7. Per germline, CDR1 SGHRS and CDR2 YFSETQ. The CDR3 covers 14 residues. Written as DNA, the CDR3 is TGCGCCAGCAGCTCGGGACAGGGAGTTGTTGGCTACACCTTC. Encoded protein: CASSSGQGVVGYTF.

This clonotype was detected only a few times. This sequence joins TRBV7-3 and TRBJ2-1, with D perhaps given as TRBD1 or TRBD2 (6 bases each). This CDR3 is 16 amino acids long. V lost 3 bases to trimming and J lost 1 base, with 13 bases between them. Germline assignment: CDR1 SGHTA and CDR2 FQGTGA. In nucleotides, the CDR3 is TGTGCCAGCAGCTTCCAAGGAGGGGGATCCTACAATGAGCAGTTCTTC. This gives the protein CASSFQGGGSYNEQFF.

In regard to this clonotype: Since a much larger clone is just one base distant, this may be a read error. The rearrangement links TRBV30 to TRBJ1-1; D is unclear. The CDR3 contains 11 residues. CDR1 is GTSNPN and CDR2 is SVGIG in the germline V gene (reference sequence). CDR3 DNA: TGTGCCTGGATAGGGAACGCTGAAGCTTTCTTT. Amino acids: CAWIGNAEAFF.

This clonotype came up many times. The chain joins TRBV30 to TRBJ2-5; TRBD1 matches at 9 bases. Germline assignment: CDR1 GTSNPN and CDR2 SVGIG (reference sequence). Trimming cost V 3 bases and J 4 bases; bases outside gene matches: 9. This CDR3 comprises 15 residues. CDR3 amino acids: CAWSRGTGIGETQYF. CDR3 DNA: TGTGCCTGGAGCCGAGGGACAGGGATAGGAGAGACCCAGTACTTC. The full variable domain, with the rest looked up from reference TRBV30 and TRBJ2-5, is SQTIHQWPATLVQPVGSPLSLECTVEGTSNPNLYWYRQAAGRGLQLLFYSVGIGQISSEVPQNLSASRPQDRQFILSSKKLLLSDSGFYLCAWSRGTGIGETQYFGPGTRLLVL.

This clonotype was seen at least ten times. The rearrangement links TRBV6-5 to TRBJ1-5; D unclear. The CDR3 has 14 residues. V was clipped by 2 bases and J by 6 bases, with 11 bases between them. The germline CDR1 and CDR2 sequences are MNHEY and SVGAGI. DNA for the CDR3: TGTGCCAGCAGTTACAGGTTTTTCGGTCAGCCCCAGCATTTT. This sequence encodes CASSYRFFGQPQHF.

This clonotype was counted between two and nine times. The chain recombines TRBV24-1 with TRBJ2-7; the D gene is possibly TRBD2 (6 bases). Germline V CDR1 and CDR2: KGHDR, SFDVKD. This CDR3 is built from 13 residues. V was cut by 7 bases and J by 0 bases, with 9 bases left in between. CDR3 DNA sequence: TGTGCCACCAGGGACTATAGCTCCTACGAGCAGTACTTC. Its translation: CATRDYSSYEQYF.

This clonotype was observed a handful of times. This rearrangement joins TRBV19 to TRBJ1-2; 7 positions match TRBD1. The CDR3 sequence is 13 residues long. Germline-derived CDR1 and CDR2 are LNHDA and SQIVND (reference sequence). Losses at the gene ends were 9 bases for V and 4 bases for J; bases not matched to a gene: 8. CDR3 sequence reads: CASTRQGGYGYTF. Written as DNA, the CDR3 is TGTGCCAGCACCCGACAGGGCGGCTATGGCTACACCTTC. The variable domain in full, with the rest retrieved from reference TRBV19 and TRBJ1-2, is DGGITQSPKYLFRKEGQNVTLSCEQNLNHDAMYWYRQDPGQGLRLIYYSQIVNDFQKGDIAEGYSVSREKKESFPLTVTSAQKNPTAFYLCASTRQGGYGYTFGSGTRLTVV.

This clonotype was observed a few times. The rearrangement links TRBV3-1 to TRBJ2-1, with a weak D call TRBD1 (6 bases). The ends were cut back, 10 bases at V and 9 bases at J, with 16 bases in the middle. The CDR3 consists of 12 residues. The germline V gene encodes CDR1 LGHDT and CDR2 YNNKEL (reference sequence). The CDR3 sequence is CATSDSGAEQFF. The CDR3 bases are TGTGCCACCAGTGACTCAGGGGCTGAGCAGTTCTTC.

The rearrangement links TRBV5-1 to TRBJ2-3, with TRBD2 matching 10 bases. CDR1 and CDR2 (germline): SGHRS, YFSETQ. With 4 bases clipped from V and 2 bases from J, the junction kept 13 bases outside the gene matches. The CDR3 runs 18 residues. Here the CDR3 DNA reads TGCGCCAGCAGCCCATTAGCGGGAGGACGCACTTACACAGATACGCAGTATTTT. Its translation: CASSPLAGGRTYTDTQYF.

Only a few counts were recorded for this clonotype. V usage is TRBV19 and J usage is TRBJ1-1, with D tentatively TRBD1 (5 bases). Trimming left V 5 bases short and J 3 bases short, with 16 bases between. CDR1 is LNHDA, CDR2 SQIVND, per germline (reference sequence). The CDR3 extends over 15 amino acids. The CDR3 DNA follows: TGTGCCAGTAGTGTCCGTGGGGGGGGAGACACTGAAGCTTTCTTT. This sequence encodes CASSVRGGGDTEAFF.

As concerns this clonotype: One base away lies a much larger clone, so this may be a sequencing read error. This rearrangement joins TRBV5-1 to TRBJ1-2, with D possibly matching TRBD1 (5 bases). This CDR3 has 13 residues. Germline CDR1 is SGHRS and CDR2 is YFSETQ. The CDR3 reads CASSLDGTYGYSF. Here the CDR3 DNA reads TGCGCCAGCAGCCTTGACGGGACTTATGGCTACAGCTTC.

This clonotype was detected ten times or more. This chain uses TRBV11-2 with TRBJ2-1; D might be TRBD1 (6 bases). The germline gives CDR1 SGHAT, CDR2 FQNNGV. V was clipped by 4 bases and J by 4 bases, with 14 bases between them. This CDR3 contains 15 residues. The DNA of the CDR3 is TGTGCCAGCAGCTCAATCAGGGGAAGATACAATGAGCAGTTCTTC. Amino acid sequence: CASSSIRGRYNEQFF. The entire variable domain, with the rest obtained from reference TRBV11-2 and TRBJ2-1, is as follows: EAGVAQSPRYKIIEKRQSVAFWCNPISGHATLYWYQQILGQGPKLLIQFQNNGVVDDSQLPKDRFSAERLKGVDSTLKIQPAKLEDSAVYLCASSSIRGRYNEQFFGPGTRLTVL.

The gene calls are TRBV7-2 and TRBJ2-1, with 13 bases lining up with TRBD2. CDR1 is SGHTA, CDR2 FQGNSA, per germline. CDR3 size: 14 residues. V lost 4 bases, J lost 9 bases, and 3 bases stayed unmatched. The CDR3 region is CASSSGLAGLEQFF. The CDR3 nucleotides are TGTGCCAGCAGCTCGGGACTAGCGGGACTTGAGCAGTTCTTC.

This clonotype was detected a few times. This chain connects TRBV7-3 to TRBJ2-1, with TRBD2 as a possible D gene (6 bases). The CDR3 has 15 residues. Per germline, CDR1 SGHTA and CDR2 FQGTGA. With 4 bases removed from V and 3 bases from J, the gap between germline ends came to 13 bases. Written as DNA, the CDR3 is TGTGCCAGCAGCTCACTAGCAAGGGACTACAATGAGCAGTTCTTC. Encoded protein: CASSSLARDYNEQFF.

This clonotype came up many times. This rearrangement joins TRBV7-3 to TRBJ2-7; D is unclear. Germline lookup yields CDR1 SGHTA and CDR2 FQGTGA. The ends were cut back, 10 bases at V and 0 bases at J, with 13 bases in the middle. This CDR3 region has 13 residues. CDR3 coding DNA: TGTGCCACCGCCCTTCCGGACTCCTACGAGCAGTACGTC. This gives the protein CATALPDSYEQYV.

A remark on this clonotype: The missing conserved phenylalanine or tryptophan at the end of this CDR3 makes a read error likely. The genes are TRBV4-1 and TRBJ1-1; TRBD1 matches at 7 bases. Germline V CDR1 and CDR2: MGHRA, YSYEKL. J was trimmed by 2 bases and V by 4 bases; bases with no gene match: 7. The CDR3 contains 15 residues. Here the CDR3 DNA reads TGCGCCAGCAGCCGCCGACAGGGCTCTAACACTGAAGCTTTCTCT. This encodes CASSRRQGSNTEAFS.